This T cell receptor (beta chain) appears in the sequencing data of a study of post-analysis software for immune sequencing data. The study, taken as a whole, reports: Among multiple sclerosis patients, normalized Chao1 diversity was significantly below that of controls. Higher frequency in patients than in controls was seen for five TRBV segments, with TRBV5-6, TRBV5-1 and TRBV20-1 among them.

This clonotype was picked up a small number of times. The antigen remains undetermined. Unique molecular identifiers were carried by the TCR beta cDNA libraries. MiXCR, run by TCRdb on the PCR reads, gives a single entry per CDR3 protein. Seen here are approximately 350,000 distinct CDR3 sequences, about a third observed once, and the top ten hold over 10%. The V gene end was trimmed by 3 bases and the J gene end by 2 bases; junction bases not matched to a gene: 1. CDR1 LGHNA and CDR2 YNFKEQ come from the germline V gene. The CDR3 loop spans 16 amino acids. Sequenced sample: blood. The rearrangement uses TRBV4-2 and TRBJ2-5; 15 bases line up with TRBD2. The sequence was collected from a girl between 5 and 17 years old with multiple sclerosis. The CDR3 coding sequence is TGTGCCAGCAGCCACGGGACTAGCGGGGGGCAAGAGACCCAGTACTTC. Its protein product is CASSHGTSGGQETQYF.